A selection of T cell receptor beta chains follows, all from one sample in a study of blood T cell repertoires in COVID-19. Method: immunoSEQ multiplex PCR; TCRdb's copy keeps in-frame clones and lacks some. The sample yields about 250,000 clones, 86% seen once. The sequencing sample was made of peripheral blood. The receptors shown here come from a woman aged 25 to 39 with active or convalescent COVID-19. Both conserved end residues are part of each CDR3. Each record gives: J gene, V gene, CDR3 length, D gene, clone size, CDR3 DNA, CDR3 protein. The D gene is left open where the match is weak. The size entry is marked missing in some rows and otherwise reads once, few, many or a size class.

TRBJ1-5	TRBV24-1	16	TRBD1	once	TGTGCCACAATACAGAGCCGGGACAGTTATTATCAGCCCCAGCATTTT	CATIQSRDSYYQPQHF
TRBJ2-3	TRBV7-3	13	NA	NA	TGTGCCAGCAGCTTAAATCCGGGAGATACGCAGTATTTT	CASSLNPGDTQYF
TRBJ2-1	TRBV12-5	12	NA	NA	TGTGCTAGTGGTTTAAGGGGAAATGAGCAGTTCTTC	CASGLRGNEQFF
TRBJ1-2	TRBV5-6	15	NA	few	TGTGCCAGCAGCTTTCGGTTTCAGGGGAGCTATGGCTACACCTTC	CASSFRFQGSYGYTF
TRBJ1-5	TRBV15	14	NA	NA	TGTGCCACCAGCAGAGATCGGGGGTATCAGCCCCAGCATTTT	CATSRDRGYQPQHF
TRBJ1-5	TRBV6-5	14	NA	NA	TGTGCTAACGGGAGGGCGCCCGGCAATCAGCCCCAGCATTTT	CANGRAPGNQPQHF
TRBJ1-1	TRBV5-1	17	NA	NA	TGCGCCAGCAGCGCGAAAAGAGGGGGAGCCATGAACACTGAAGCTTTCTTT	CASSAKRGGAMNTEAFF
TRBJ2-2	TRBV30	13	TRBD1	NA	TGTGCCGGCAGACAGGGGAACGCCGGGGAGCTGTTTTTT	CAGRQGNAGELFF
TRBJ1-3	TRBV19	15	NA	NA	TGTGCCAGTACCCCGCGGGCCTTCTCTGGAAACACCATATATTTT	CASTPRAFSGNTIYF
TRBJ1-2	TRBV3-1/TRBV3-2	15	TRBD1	few	TGTGCCAGCAGCCCAGGCTACGGGGACAGGCAAGTGGGGACCTTC	CASSPGYGDRQVGTF
TRBJ2-3	TRBV5-1	14	NA	NA	TGCGCCAGCAGCTACAGGTACTACACAGATACGCAGTATTTT	CASSYRYYTDTQYF
TRBJ1-1	TRBV7-3	15	TRBD1	NA	TGTGCCAGCAGCCCGGACAGGGTTCGAGGCCCTGAAGCTTTCTTT	CASSPDRVRGPEAFF
TRBJ1-2	TRBV28	15	TRBD1	NA	TGTGCCAGCAGTTTGGGACAGGGCGCGGTAGGCGGCTACACCTTC	CASSLGQGAVGGYTF
TRBJ2-7	TRBV27	15	TRBD2	NA	TGTGCCAGCAGGGCTACTCTAGCGGGGACCTACGAGCAGTACTTC	CASRATLAGTYEQYF